This record concerns one TCR beta chain sequence. What it binds is not known. The record originates from a study of pediatric ulcerative colitis. Trimming took 0 bases from V and 4 from J, leaving 10 bases between them. CDR3 length: 15 residues. CDR1 and CDR2 (germline): LGHNT, FRNRAP. Broader study findings: No controls had the two rectal clonotypes shared by ulcerative colitis patients. Blood-rectal clonal overlap within each person was significantly higher in ulcerative colitis patients than controls.

The protocol was immunoSEQ multiplex PCR, while the TCRdb copy is restricted to in-frame clones and leaves out a portion. This sample carries 65,000 or so clones, about 86% of them seen once, and the ten largest clones take about 3.5%. The sample taken for sequencing was blood. The clonotype originates from a boy under 18 with severe ulcerative colitis. The J gene is TRBJ2-1, the V gene TRBV12-5, with no clear D. The CDR3 loop is CASGLVEVRYNEQFF. Written as DNA, the CDR3 is TGTGCTAGTGGTTTGGTCGAGGTAAGGTACAATGAGCAGTTCTTC.